Below are 19 T cell receptor beta chains sequenced from a single sample in a study of blood T cell repertoires in COVID-19. Data came from immunoSEQ multiplex PCR; TCRdb stores just in-frame clones and leaves some out. The table has 26,000 or so clones, 80% to 95% seen once; the top ten hold 2.5% to 3.5%. Sequenced: peripheral blood. The receptors shown here come from a human donor in a cohort sampled during active COVID-19.

The J gene is TRBJ2-3, the V gene TRBV6-5; D is perhaps TRBD2 (5 bases). This CDR3 is built from 14 residues. The germline V and J ends were trimmed by 7 bases and 0 bases, with 11 bases remaining between them. Germline CDR1 reads MNHEY; CDR2 reads SVGAGI. The DNA of the CDR3 is TGTGCCAGCAAGGGCGGACTTAGCACAGATACGCAGTATTTT. This sequence encodes CASKGGLSTDTQYF.

This sequence joins TRBV11-2 and TRBJ2-7, with 9 bases that match TRBD1. Trimming at V came to 1 base and at J to 1 base, leaving 11 bases not matched to a gene. CDR1 and CDR2 (germline): SGHAT, FQNNGV. The CDR3 has 18 residues. The CDR3 bases are TGTGCCAGCAGCTTAGCTTTTAGGGGGACAGGGTTTTCCTACGAGCAGTACTTC. Translation gives CASSLAFRGTGFSYEQYF. The full variable domain, its missing parts supplied by reference TRBV11-2 and TRBJ2-7, is EAGVAQSPRYKIIEKRQSVAFWCNPISGHATLYWYQQILGQGPKLLIQFQNNGVVDDSQLPKDRFSAERLKGVDSTLKIQPAKLEDSAVYLCASSLAFRGTGFSYEQYFGPGTRLTVT.

The V and J genes are TRBV11-2 and TRBJ1-1; 9 positions agree with TRBD1. V dropped 5 bases and J dropped 4; count of bases not matched to a gene: 8. The CDR3 length is 15 residues. Looked up from germline, CDR1 is SGHAT and CDR2 is FQNNGV. The CDR3 loop is CASSVTGGKSTEAFF. The CDR3 bases are TGTGCCAGCAGCGTAACAGGGGGCAAGAGCACTGAAGCTTTCTTT.

CDR3 nucleotide sequence: TGTGCCAGCAGCCAATCTGGCGGAAAAGAAGCTTTCTTT. Its translation: CASSQSGGKEAFF. The chain links TRBV3-1 (or the pseudogene TRBV3-2) to TRBJ1-1; D unresolved. Trimming stripped 2 bases from V and 8 bases from J, with 12 bases between. Per the germline V gene, CDR1 is LGHDT and CDR2 is YNNKEL (reference sequence). The CDR3 is made up of 13 amino acids.

The V and J genes are TRBV19 and TRBJ2-3; perhaps TRBD1 as D (6 bases). The CDR3 runs 13 residues. Deletions cut 7 bases from V and 6 bases from J, with 14 bases between. CDR1 is LNHDA, CDR2 SQIVND, per germline (reference sequence). The CDR3 region has the DNA TGTGCCAGTACAGGGGCCCCTTTGGATACGCAGTATTTT. This gives the protein CASTGAPLDTQYF.

The V gene is TRBV12-5, the J gene TRBJ1-1, with D possibly being TRBD1 (5 bases). The CDR3 runs to 12 residues. V was trimmed by 7 bases and J by 9 bases, leaving 15 bases between them. Germline V lookup: CDR1 LGHNT, CDR2 FRNRAP. CDR3: CASALDTPKAFF. The DNA for the CDR3 is TGTGCTAGTGCCTTGGACACACCAAAAGCTTTCTTT.

The CDR3, as DNA: TGCAGTGCTAGTCAGGGGACTGGAAACACCATATATTTT. It translates to CSASQGTGNTIYF. V usage is TRBV20-1 and J usage is TRBJ1-3, with a weak D call TRBD1 (6 bases). Trimming left V 3 bases short and J 2 bases short, with 8 bases between. Germline CDR1 reads DFQATT; CDR2 reads SNEGSKA (reference sequence). The CDR3 has 13 residues.

The chain combines TRBV28 with TRBJ1-6; TRBD1 matches 8 bases. The V segment lost 4 bases and the J segment 6 bases; nucleotides outside the gene matches: 17. Per germline, CDR1 MDHEN and CDR2 SYDVKM. This CDR3 spans 19 amino acids. In DNA form, the CDR3 reads TGTGCCAGCAGTTCCGGCGGGAGCTTCATGGGACAGGTTAATTCACCCCTCCACTTT. Translated: CASSSGGSFMGQVNSPLHF.

The chain combines TRBV3-1 (or the pseudogene TRBV3-2) with TRBJ2-1, with 13 bases identical to TRBD2. CDR1 is LGHDT, CDR2 YNNKEL, per germline (reference sequence). The CDR3 consists of 14 residues. V trimming: 4 bases; J trimming: 8 bases; junction bases outside the gene matches: 2. For the CDR3, the DNA is TGTGCCAGCAGCCTCGGACTAGCGGGGGATGAGCAGTTCTTC. This sequence encodes CASSLGLAGDEQFF.

The gene calls are TRBV9 and TRBJ1-1, with 7 bases fitting TRBD1. Germline V gives CDR1 SGDLS, CDR2 YYNGEE. CDR3 length equals 18 residues. The ends lost 3 bases at V and 1 base at J; junction bases unmatched: 15. CDR3 sequence: CASSATIAPGQKNTEAFF. The CDR3 region has the DNA TGTGCCAGCAGCGCCACTATCGCCCCGGGACAGAAGAACACTGAAGCTTTCTTT.

This clone was seen a few times. The genes are TRBV3-1 (or the pseudogene TRBV3-2) and TRBJ2-5; D is ambiguous. Germline lookup yields CDR1 LGHDT and CDR2 YNNKEL (reference sequence). The V end was cut by 1 base, the J end by 2 bases, with 11 bases between. This CDR3 contains 15 residues. The CDR3 spells CASSQVKTLQETQYF. The CDR3 nucleotides read TGTGCCAGCAGCCAAGTAAAAACTCTTCAAGAGACCCAGTACTTC.

The chain has TRBV6-4 and TRBJ1-2, with D perhaps matching TRBD1 (5 bases). CDR3 length equals 15 residues. V was cut by 3 bases and J by 4 bases, with 15 bases left in between. The germline gives CDR1 MRHNA, CDR2 SNTAGT. The CDR3 DNA is TGTGCCAGCAGTGAGACCGGGACTGGCATCTATGGCTACACCTTC. Its protein product is CASSETGTGIYGYTF.

The chain links TRBV5-1 to TRBJ2-5; 8 bases align to TRBD1. The germline gives CDR1 SGHRS, CDR2 YFSETQ. The CDR3 extends over 15 amino acids. Trimming removed 0 bases from V and 1 base from J; junction bases left unmatched: 2. The CDR3 DNA is TGCGCCAGCAGCTTGGGGACAGGGCGCCAAGAGACCCAGTACTTC. This translates into CASSLGTGRQETQYF.

J is TRBJ1-2 and V is TRBV21-1; TRBD1, as called in the table, went unchecked against the DNA. TRBV21-1 is a pseudogene. CDR3 length: 17 amino acids. The chain's CDR3 is CASEIYGTGLPGCGYTF. The CDR3 DNA sequence: TGTGCCAGCGAGATATACGGGACAGGGTTACCGGGGTGCGGCTACACCTTC.

V is TRBV19 and J is TRBJ2-3, with TRBD1 identical over 8 bases. CDR1 is LNHDA and CDR2 is SQIVND in the germline V gene (reference sequence). There are 15 residues in the CDR3. Trimming at V came to 6 bases and at J to 2 bases, leaving 7 bases not matched to a gene. The CDR3 sequence is CASRTGQGATDTQYF. DNA of the CDR3: TGTGCCAGTAGAACCGGACAGGGAGCCACAGATACGCAGTATTTT.

This clone appeared a single time. The chain is built from TRBV7-8 and TRBJ2-5, with D hard to call. The CDR3 runs to 12 residues. Trimming pared 5 bases from V and 0 bases from J, leaving 4 bases between. The V gene's germline CDR1 is SGHVS and CDR2 FQNEAQ. The CDR3 protein is CASSAYQETQYF. The CDR3 DNA is TGTGCCAGCAGCGCGTACCAAGAGACCCAGTACTTC. Supplemented by reference TRBV7-8 and TRBJ2-5, the full variable domain reads GAGVSQSPRYKVAKRGQDVALRCDPISGHVSLFWYQQALGQGPEFLTYFQNEAQLDKSGLPSDRFFAERPEGSVSTLKIQRTQQEDSAVYLCASSAYQETQYFGPGTRLLVL.

CDR3 nucleotide sequence: TGTGCCAGCACCAAAATAGGACAGGGGGATGGCTACACCTTC. This gives the protein CASTKIGQGDGYTF. This chain uses TRBV6-5 with TRBJ1-2, with TRBD1 identical over 10 bases. Germline V CDR1 and CDR2: MNHEY, SVGAGI. The CDR3 spans 14 residues. Trimming at V came to 7 bases and at J to 6 bases, leaving 8 bases not matched to a gene.

This clone was observed a few times. The chain is built from TRBV11-2 and TRBJ2-6; D is possibly TRBD1 (6 bases). V lost 5 bases, J lost 4 bases, and 15 bases lay in between. Germline CDR1 SGHAT, CDR2 FQNNGV. The CDR3 loop spans 16 amino acids. The CDR3 DNA follows: TGTGCCAGCAGCAAAATTCAGGGGACCGGGGCCAACGTCCTGACTTTC. It yields the protein CASSKIQGTGANVLTF. The full variable domain, its missing parts supplied by reference TRBV11-2 and TRBJ2-6, is EAGVAQSPRYKIIEKRQSVAFWCNPISGHATLYWYQQILGQGPKLLIQFQNNGVVDDSQLPKDRFSAERLKGVDSTLKIQPAKLEDSAVYLCASSKIQGTGANVLTFGAGSRLTVL.

The genes are TRBV19 and TRBJ1-5; tentatively, D is TRBD1 (5 bases). V was clipped by 4 bases and J by 2 bases, with 18 bases between them. Germline-derived CDR1 and CDR2 are LNHDA and SQIVND (reference sequence). The length of the CDR3 is 17 residues. The CDR3 nucleotides are TGTGCCAGTAGTACTACTTGGGGGGGTGCGGGCAATCAGCCCCAGCATTTT. Protein: CASSTTWGGAGNQPQHF.